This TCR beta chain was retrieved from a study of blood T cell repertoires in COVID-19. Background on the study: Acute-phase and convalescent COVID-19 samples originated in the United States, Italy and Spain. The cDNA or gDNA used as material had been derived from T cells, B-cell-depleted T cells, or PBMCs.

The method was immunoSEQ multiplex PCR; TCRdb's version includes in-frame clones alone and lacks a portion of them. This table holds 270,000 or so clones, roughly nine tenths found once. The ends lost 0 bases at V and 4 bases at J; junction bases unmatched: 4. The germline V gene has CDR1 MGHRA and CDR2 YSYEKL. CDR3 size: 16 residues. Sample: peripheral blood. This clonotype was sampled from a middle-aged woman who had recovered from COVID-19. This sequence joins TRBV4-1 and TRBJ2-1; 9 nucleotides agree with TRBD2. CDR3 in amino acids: CASSQDISGRYNEQFF. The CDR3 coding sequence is TGCGCCAGCAGCCAAGATATCAGCGGGAGGTACAATGAGCAGTTCTTC.